These T cell receptor beta chains were read from a single sample in a study of cytomegalovirus exposure and HLA in healthy donors. Method: immunoSEQ multiplex PCR; TCRdb's copy keeps in-frame clones and lacks some. The data contain some 140,000 clones, 75% to 90% of them singletons. Sequenced material: PBMCs. The receptor source for this set is a man aged 18 to 29 in good health and CMV-seropositive. The CDR3 runs from the conserved cysteine through the conserved F or W. The D gene is left open where the match is weak. Only some rows state a clone size, as once, few, many or a class for expanded clones.

v_call: TRBV6-4; j_call: TRBJ1-1; clone_size: NA; d_call: TRBD1; cdr3_nt: TGTGCCAGCAGTGACGGTGACAGGGGAGAAGCTTTCTTT; cdr3_aa: CASSDGDRGEAFF
v_call: TRBV4-2; j_call: TRBJ2-7; clone_size: NA; d_call: NA; cdr3_nt: TGTGCCAGCAGCCAAGAAAACGCAGGAATCTCCTACGAGCAGTACTTC; cdr3_aa: CASSQENAGISYEQYF
v_call: TRBV7-2; j_call: TRBJ2-7; clone_size: NA; d_call: TRBD2; cdr3_nt: TGTGCCAGCAGCTTAGGGACTAGCAGCTCCTACGAGCAGTACTTC; cdr3_aa: CASSLGTSSSYEQYF
v_call: TRBV20-1; j_call: TRBJ2-7; clone_size: few; d_call: NA; cdr3_nt: TGCAGTGCTAGACTTCGCGAGCAGTACTTC; cdr3_aa: CSARLREQYF
v_call: TRBV9; j_call: TRBJ2-7; clone_size: NA; d_call: TRBD1; cdr3_nt: TGTGCCAGCAGCGACGGGACAGCCTCCACCTACGAGCAGTACTTC; cdr3_aa: CASSDGTASTYEQYF
v_call: TRBV9; j_call: TRBJ2-7; clone_size: once; d_call: TRBD1; cdr3_nt: TGTGCCAGCAGCCCCCGACAGGGGAGCTACGAGCAGTACTTC; cdr3_aa: CASSPRQGSYEQYF
v_call: TRBV5-1; j_call: TRBJ2-1; clone_size: NA; d_call: TRBD2; cdr3_nt: TGCGCCAGCAGCCCGACTAGCGGGGGGCCCTACAATGAGCAGTTCTTC; cdr3_aa: CASSPTSGGPYNEQFF
v_call: TRBV7-9; j_call: TRBJ1-5; clone_size: NA; d_call: NA; cdr3_nt: TGTGCCAGCAGCTTAGGGGGCAGGGGTAGCAATCAGCCCCAGCATTTT; cdr3_aa: CASSLGGRGSNQPQHF
v_call: TRBV18; j_call: TRBJ2-3; clone_size: NA; d_call: NA; cdr3_nt: TGTGCCAGCTCGACTAGTGAAGATACGCAGTATTTT; cdr3_aa: CASSTSEDTQYF
v_call: TRBV29-1; j_call: TRBJ1-4; clone_size: NA; d_call: NA; cdr3_nt: TGCAGCGTTGAAACAAGGGGATCGGAAAAACTGTTTTTT; cdr3_aa: CSVETRGSEKLFF
v_call: TRBV6-5; j_call: TRBJ1-1; clone_size: NA; d_call: TRBD1; cdr3_nt: TGTGCCAGCACTCGGGACAGGGGTGGGAACACTGAAGCTTTCTTT; cdr3_aa: CASTRDRGGNTEAFF
v_call: TRBV27; j_call: TRBJ1-2; clone_size: NA; d_call: NA; cdr3_nt: TGTGCCAGCAGAGTGAACTGGGCTGGTGGCTACACCTTC; cdr3_aa: CASRVNWAGGYTF
v_call: TRBV25-1; j_call: TRBJ2-7; clone_size: NA; d_call: NA; cdr3_nt: TGTGCCAGCAGTGAATGGGCAGGGAACGAGCAGTACTTC; cdr3_aa: CASSEWAGNEQYF
v_call: TRBV7-9; j_call: TRBJ2-6; clone_size: NA; d_call: NA; cdr3_nt: TGTGCCAGCAGCTCGGAGGGGGGGCTCCCCCTAGAGGGGGCCAACGTCCTGACTTTC; cdr3_aa: CASSSEGGLPLEGANVLTF
v_call: TRBV4-1; j_call: TRBJ1-2; clone_size: NA; d_call: NA; cdr3_nt: TGCGCCAGCAGCCAAGAGGGGAGGCAGCTCGCTAACTATGGCTACACCTTC; cdr3_aa: CASSQEGRQLANYGYTF
v_call: TRBV5-1; j_call: TRBJ2-7; clone_size: few; d_call: NA; cdr3_nt: TGCGCCAGCAGCTTGGTAGGGGCCTCCGAGCAGTACTTC; cdr3_aa: CASSLVGASEQYF
v_call: TRBV10-3; j_call: TRBJ1-1; clone_size: NA; d_call: NA; cdr3_nt: TGTGCCATCAGCGAGGCGACAGGCTTGAACACTGAAGCTTTCTTT; cdr3_aa: CAISEATGLNTEAFF
v_call: TRBV6-1; j_call: TRBJ2-7; clone_size: once; d_call: NA; cdr3_nt: TGTGCCAGCAGAGGGGCAAAAGCAGTCAACGAGCAGTACTTC; cdr3_aa: CASRGAKAVNEQYF
v_call: TRBV20-1; j_call: TRBJ2-3; clone_size: NA; d_call: NA; cdr3_nt: TGCAGTGCGCCCAGTGTAGATACGCAGTATTTT; cdr3_aa: CSAPSVDTQYF